The source of this T cell receptor (beta chain) is a study of shared clonotypes between healthy human individuals. Study-level background: The donor pool was made up of a couple of women and a few men aged 18 to 49.

This CDR3 region has 13 residues. V was clipped by 4 bases and J by 3 bases, with 8 bases between them. CDR1 is LNHDA, CDR2 SQIVND, per germline (reference sequence). Some clones are missing from TCRdb's copy, which holds only in-frame ones; the method was immunoSEQ multiplex PCR. The data hold roughly 760,000 clones, with less than 85% observed a single time. A split of CD4+ cells into CD45RA+ naive and CD45RA-negative memory subsets was performed. The chain uses TRBV19 and TRBJ2-3; D unresolved. This clonotype was sampled from a woman in her 30s in good health. The sample was memory CD4+ T cells sorted from blood. Subset: CD45RA-negative fraction. CDR3 amino acids: CASSSSRTDTQYF. Written as DNA, the CDR3 is TGTGCCAGTAGTAGTTCTAGGACAGATACGCAGTATTTT.